The clone carrying this T cell receptor (beta chain) was recorded at least ten times. This sample stems from a study of T cells in Graves' hyperthyroidism and ophthalmopathy. Amplified TCR beta CDR3 regions derived from RNA transcripts. The TCR CDR3 first-round RT-PCR relied on the HTBI primer set. From the multiplex PCR reads, TCRdb called clonotypes with MiXCR, one entry per CDR3 protein. Among about 400,000 distinct CDR3 sequences listed, roughly 15% were seen once. This CDR3 contains 14 residues. Per germline, CDR1 SGHTA and CDR2 FQGNSA. V was clipped by 4 bases and J by 8 bases; unmatched bases: 6. Disease duration under 2 months; hyperthyroidism patients were aged 18 to 65.

The V call is TRBV7-2, the J call TRBJ2-1; 9 nucleotides match TRBD2. The TCR originated in a young woman with Graves' hyperthyroidism. Sequences were obtained from blood. This CDR3 reads CASSSSGVRHEQFF. In DNA form, the CDR3 reads TGTGCCAGCAGCTCTAGCGGGGTCCGCCATGAGCAGTTCTTC.